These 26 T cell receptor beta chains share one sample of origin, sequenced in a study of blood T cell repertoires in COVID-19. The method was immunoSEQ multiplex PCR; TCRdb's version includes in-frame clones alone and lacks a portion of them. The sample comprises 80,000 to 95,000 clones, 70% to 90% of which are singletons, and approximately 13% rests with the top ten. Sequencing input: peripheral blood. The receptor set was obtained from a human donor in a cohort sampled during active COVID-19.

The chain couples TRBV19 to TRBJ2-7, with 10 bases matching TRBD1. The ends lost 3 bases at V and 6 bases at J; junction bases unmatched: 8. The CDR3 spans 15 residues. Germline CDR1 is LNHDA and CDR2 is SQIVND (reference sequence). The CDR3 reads CASSIGAGTGAEQYF. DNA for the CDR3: TGTGCCAGTAGTATTGGGGCCGGGACAGGGGCCGAGCAGTACTTC.

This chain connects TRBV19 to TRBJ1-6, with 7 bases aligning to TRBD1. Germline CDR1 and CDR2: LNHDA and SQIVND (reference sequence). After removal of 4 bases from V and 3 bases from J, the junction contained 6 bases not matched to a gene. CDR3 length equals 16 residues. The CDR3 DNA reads TGTGCCAGTAGTACCTCGGGACAGATCTATAATTCACCCCTCCACTTT. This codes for CASSTSGQIYNSPLHF. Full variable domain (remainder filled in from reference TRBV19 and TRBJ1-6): DGGITQSPKYLFRKEGQNVTLSCEQNLNHDAMYWYRQDPGQGLRLIYYSQIVNDFQKGDIAEGYSVSREKKESFPLTVTSAQKNPTAFYLCASSTSGQIYNSPLHFGNGTRLTVT.

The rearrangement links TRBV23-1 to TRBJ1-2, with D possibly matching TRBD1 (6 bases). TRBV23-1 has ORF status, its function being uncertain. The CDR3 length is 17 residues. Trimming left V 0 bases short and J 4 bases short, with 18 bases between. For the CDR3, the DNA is TGCGCCAGCAGTCAATCTCGGGGAAACAGGGTATCCTATGGCTACACCTTC. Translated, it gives CASSQSRGNRVSYGYTF.

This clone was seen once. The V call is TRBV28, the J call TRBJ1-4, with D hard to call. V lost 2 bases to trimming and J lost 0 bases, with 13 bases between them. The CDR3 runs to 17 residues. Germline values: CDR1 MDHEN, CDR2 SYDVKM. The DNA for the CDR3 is TGTGCCAGCAGTTTACGGGTCAGCCTTGCAACTAATGAAAAACTGTTTTTT. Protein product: CASSLRVSLATNEKLFF. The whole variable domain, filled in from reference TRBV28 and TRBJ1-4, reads DVKVTQSSRYLVKRTGEKVFLECVQDMDHENMFWYRQDPGLGLRLIYFSYDVKMKEKGDIPEGYSVSREKKERFSLILESASTNQTSMYLCASSLRVSLATNEKLFFGSGTQLSVL.

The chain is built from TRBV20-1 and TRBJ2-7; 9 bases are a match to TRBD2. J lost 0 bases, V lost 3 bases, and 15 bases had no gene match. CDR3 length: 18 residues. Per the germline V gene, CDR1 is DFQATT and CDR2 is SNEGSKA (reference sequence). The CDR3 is CSASHWGSGGSRSYEQYF. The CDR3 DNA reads TGCAGTGCTAGTCACTGGGGTAGCGGGGGCAGCCGCTCCTACGAGCAGTACTTC.

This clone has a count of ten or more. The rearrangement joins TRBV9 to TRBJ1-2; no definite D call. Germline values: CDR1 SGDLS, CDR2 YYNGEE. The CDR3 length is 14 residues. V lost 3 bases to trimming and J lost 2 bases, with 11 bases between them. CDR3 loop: CASSGLQRNYGYTF. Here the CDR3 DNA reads TGTGCCAGCAGCGGATTACAGAGAAACTATGGCTACACCTTC.

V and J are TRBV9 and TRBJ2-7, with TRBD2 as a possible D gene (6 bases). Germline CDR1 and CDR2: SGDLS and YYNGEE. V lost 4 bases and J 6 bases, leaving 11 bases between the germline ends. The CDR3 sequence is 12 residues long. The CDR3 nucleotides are TGTGCCAGCAGCCCCGCGGGACTCGAGCAGTACTTC. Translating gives CASSPAGLEQYF.

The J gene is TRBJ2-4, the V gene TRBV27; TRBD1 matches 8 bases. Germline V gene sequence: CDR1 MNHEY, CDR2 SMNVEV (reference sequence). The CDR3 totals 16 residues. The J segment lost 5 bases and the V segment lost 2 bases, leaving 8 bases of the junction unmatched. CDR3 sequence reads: CASSLGPGQGENIQYF. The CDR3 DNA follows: TGTGCCAGCAGTTTAGGTCCCGGACAGGGCGAAAACATTCAGTACTTC.

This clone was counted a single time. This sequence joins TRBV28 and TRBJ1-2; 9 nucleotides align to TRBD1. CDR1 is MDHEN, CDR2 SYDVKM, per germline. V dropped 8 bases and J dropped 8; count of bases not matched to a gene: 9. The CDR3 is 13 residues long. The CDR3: CASSGQGVRGYTF. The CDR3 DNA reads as TGTGCCAGCTCGGGACAGGGAGTCCGGGGCTACACCTTC.

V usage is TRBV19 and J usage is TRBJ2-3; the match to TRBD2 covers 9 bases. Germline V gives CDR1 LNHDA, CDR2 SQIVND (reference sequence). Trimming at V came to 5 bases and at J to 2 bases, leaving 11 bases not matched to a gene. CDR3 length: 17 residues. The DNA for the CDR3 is TGTGCCAGTAGTGGCGGGGGGGACCCCCGGTTCACAGATACGCAGTATTTT. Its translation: CASSGGGDPRFTDTQYF.

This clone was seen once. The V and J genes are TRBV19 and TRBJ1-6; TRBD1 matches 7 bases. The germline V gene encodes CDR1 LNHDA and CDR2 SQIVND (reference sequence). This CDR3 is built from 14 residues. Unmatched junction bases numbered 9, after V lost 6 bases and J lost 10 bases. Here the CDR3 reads CASSVRDSQSPLHF. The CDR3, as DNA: TGTGCCAGTAGCGTGAGGGACAGCCAGTCACCCCTCCACTTT.

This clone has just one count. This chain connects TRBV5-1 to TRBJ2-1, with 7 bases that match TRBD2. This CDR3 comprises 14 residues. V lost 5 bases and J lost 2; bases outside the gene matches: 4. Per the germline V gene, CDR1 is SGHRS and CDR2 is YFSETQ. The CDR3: CASSLSGAYNEQFF. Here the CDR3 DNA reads TGCGCCAGCAGTCTCAGCGGGGCCTACAATGAGCAGTTCTTC. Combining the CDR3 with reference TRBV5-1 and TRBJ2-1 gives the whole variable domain KAGVTQTPRYLIKTRGQQVTLSCSPISGHRSVSWYQQTPGQGLQFLFEYFSETQRNKGNFPGRFSGRQFSNSRSEMNVSTLELGDSALYLCASSLSGAYNEQFFGPGTRLTVL.

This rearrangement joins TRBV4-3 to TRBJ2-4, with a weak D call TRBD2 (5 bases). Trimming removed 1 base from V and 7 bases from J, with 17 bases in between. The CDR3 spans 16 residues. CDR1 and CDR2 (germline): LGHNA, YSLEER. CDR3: CASSQATEGRTNIQYF. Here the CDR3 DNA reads TGCGCCAGCAGCCAAGCCACAGAGGGTAGGACGAACATTCAGTACTTC.

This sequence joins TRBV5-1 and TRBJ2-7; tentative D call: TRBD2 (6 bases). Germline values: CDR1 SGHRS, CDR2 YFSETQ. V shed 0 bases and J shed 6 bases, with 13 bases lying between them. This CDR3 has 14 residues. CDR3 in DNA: TGCGCCAGCAGCTTGGAGGTGGCGGGGATCGAGCAGTACTTC. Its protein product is CASSLEVAGIEQYF.

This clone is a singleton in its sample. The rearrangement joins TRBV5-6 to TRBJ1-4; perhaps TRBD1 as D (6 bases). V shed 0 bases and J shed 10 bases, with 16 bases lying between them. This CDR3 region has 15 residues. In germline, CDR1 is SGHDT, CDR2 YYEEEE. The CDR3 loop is CASSLDGTPGAKLFF. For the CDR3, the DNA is TGTGCCAGCAGCTTGGACGGGACACCCGGAGCAAAACTGTTTTTT.

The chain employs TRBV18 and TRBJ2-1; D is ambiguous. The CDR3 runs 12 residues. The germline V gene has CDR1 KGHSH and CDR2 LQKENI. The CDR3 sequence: CSAAAAYNEQFF. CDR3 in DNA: TGTTCGGCGGCGGCGGCCTACAATGAGCAGTTCTTC.

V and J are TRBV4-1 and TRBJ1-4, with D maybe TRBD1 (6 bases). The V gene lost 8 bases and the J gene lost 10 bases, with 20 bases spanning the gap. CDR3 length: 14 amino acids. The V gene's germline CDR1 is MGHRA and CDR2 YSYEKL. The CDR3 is CASRYTQGVGKLFF. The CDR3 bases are TGCGCCAGCCGGTATACACAGGGTGTAGGAAAACTGTTTTTT.

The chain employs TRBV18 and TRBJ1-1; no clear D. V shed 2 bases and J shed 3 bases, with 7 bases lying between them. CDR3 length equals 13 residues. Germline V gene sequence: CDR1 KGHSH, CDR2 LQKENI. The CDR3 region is CASSPGAHTEAFF. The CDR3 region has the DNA TGTGCCAGCTCACCAGGAGCCCACACTGAAGCTTTCTTT.

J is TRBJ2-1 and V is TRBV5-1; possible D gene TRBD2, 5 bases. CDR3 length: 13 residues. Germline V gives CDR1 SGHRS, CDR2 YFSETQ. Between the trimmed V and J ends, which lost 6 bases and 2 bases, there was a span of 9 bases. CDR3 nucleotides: TGCGCCAGCACATCTAGCACCTACAATGAGCAGTTCTTC. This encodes CASTSSTYNEQFF.

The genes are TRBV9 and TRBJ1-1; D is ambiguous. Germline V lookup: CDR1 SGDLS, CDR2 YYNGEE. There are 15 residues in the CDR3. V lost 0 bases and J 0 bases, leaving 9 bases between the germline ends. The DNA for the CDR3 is TGTGCCAGCAGCGTAGCTGAGGGAATGAACACTGAAGCTTTCTTT. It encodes CASSVAEGMNTEAFF.

CDR3: CASSSNLGPYFPYEQYF. In nucleotides, the CDR3 is TGTGCCAGCAGCTCGAATCTGGGGCCTTACTTCCCCTACGAGCAGTACTTC. The V and J genes are TRBV5-5 and TRBJ2-7; D may be TRBD1 (5 bases). The V gene lost 3 bases and the J gene lost 2 bases, with 21 bases spanning the gap. The CDR3 spans 17 residues. Germline V lookup: CDR1 SGHKS, CDR2 YYEKEE (reference sequence).

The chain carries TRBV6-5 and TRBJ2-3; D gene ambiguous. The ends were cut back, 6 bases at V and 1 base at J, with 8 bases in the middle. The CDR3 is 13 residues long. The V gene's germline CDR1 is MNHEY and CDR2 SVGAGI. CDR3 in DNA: TGTGCCAGCAGAGCCCCGGGCACAGATACGCAGTATTTT. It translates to CASRAPGTDTQYF.

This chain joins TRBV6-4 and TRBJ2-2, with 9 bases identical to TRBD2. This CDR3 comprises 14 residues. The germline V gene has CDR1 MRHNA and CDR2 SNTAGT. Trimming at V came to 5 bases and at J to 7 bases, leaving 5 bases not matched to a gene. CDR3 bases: TGTGCCAGCAGTCCCCTAGCGGGGCGCGGGGAGCTGTTTTTT. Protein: CASSPLAGRGELFF.

The DNA for the CDR3 is TGTGCCAGCAGCCCGAGCGGGAGGGCCGTCAATGAGCAGTTCTTC. Translated: CASSPSGRAVNEQFF. This chain uses TRBV7-8 with TRBJ2-1; 10 nucleotides line up with TRBD2. V was pared by 5 bases and J by 6 bases, with 7 bases of the junction left unmatched. CDR1 is SGHVS and CDR2 is FQNEAQ in the germline V gene. The CDR3 is made up of 15 amino acids.

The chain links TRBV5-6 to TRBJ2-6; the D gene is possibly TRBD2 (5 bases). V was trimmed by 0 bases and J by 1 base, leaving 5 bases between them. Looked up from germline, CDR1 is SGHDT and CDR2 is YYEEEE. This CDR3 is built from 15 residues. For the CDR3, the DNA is TGTGCCAGCAGCTTGGGCGGGTCTGGGGCCAACGTCCTGACTTTC. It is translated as CASSLGGSGANVLTF.

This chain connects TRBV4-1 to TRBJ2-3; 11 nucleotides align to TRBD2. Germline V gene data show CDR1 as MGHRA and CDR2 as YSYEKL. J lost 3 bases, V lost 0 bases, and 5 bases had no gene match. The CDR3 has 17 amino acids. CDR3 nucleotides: TGCGCCAGCAGCCAAGATTGGGGACTAGCGGTAACAGATACGCAGTATTTT. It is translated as CASSQDWGLAVTDTQYF.